A single sample gave rise to the 31 T cell receptor beta chains below, sequenced in a study of blood T cell repertoires in COVID-19. The repertoire was sequenced with immunoSEQ multiplex PCR; TCRdb's copy has only in-frame clones and lacks some. Here the sample spans 10,000 to 15,000 clones, around 70% being singletons. The sample comprised peripheral blood. All receptors come from a man between 60 and 70 years old with COVID-19, enrolled during active disease.

V and J are TRBV5-1 and TRBJ2-5, with D possibly TRBD2 on 7 matching bases. The germline gives CDR1 SGHRS, CDR2 YFSETQ. The CDR3 runs 16 residues. The V and J ends lost 0 bases and 4 bases respectively, with 16 bases between them. As DNA, the CDR3 is TGCGCCAGCAGCTTGGAAGGGGGGGCCCGCCTAGAGACCCAGTACTTC. It codes for CASSLEGGARLETQYF. Full variable domain (rest looked up from reference TRBV5-1 and TRBJ2-5): KAGVTQTPRYLIKTRGQQVTLSCSPISGHRSVSWYQQTPGQGLQFLFEYFSETQRNKGNFPGRFSGRQFSNSRSEMNVSTLELGDSALYLCASSLEGGARLETQYFGPGTRLLVL.

The chain is built from TRBV5-4 and TRBJ2-2, with TRBD2 matching over 14 bases. Germline V gene lookup returns CDR1 SGHNT and CDR2 YYREEE (reference sequence). Trimming removed 4 bases from V and 3 bases from J; junction bases left unmatched: 8. This CDR3 region has 18 residues. The CDR3 region is CASSGGLAGVTDTGELFF. For the CDR3, the DNA is TGTGCCAGCAGCGGGGGACTAGCGGGAGTGACGGACACCGGGGAGCTGTTTTTT.

This chain uses TRBV13 with TRBJ1-6; 8 bases align to TRBD1. CDR3 size: 15 residues. With V trimmed by 3 bases and J by 7 bases, 5 bases remained unmatched. Germline CDR1 reads PRHDT; CDR2 reads FYEKMQ (reference sequence). CDR3 coding DNA: TGTGCCAGCAGCTTGGACAGGGAGTGGAATTCACCCCTCCACTTT. It translates to CASSLDREWNSPLHF. Full variable domain (rest looked up from reference TRBV13 and TRBJ1-6): AAGVIQSPRHLIKEKRETATLKCYPIPRHDTVYWYQQGPGQDPQFLISFYEKMQSDKGSIPDRFSAQQFSDYHSELNMSSLELGDSALYFCASSLDREWNSPLHFGNGTRLTVT.

The rearrangement joins TRBV5-4 to TRBJ2-2; TRBD2 matches 10 bases. This CDR3 contains 16 residues. With V trimmed by 4 bases and J by 5 bases, 8 bases remained unmatched. Germline CDR1 and CDR2: SGHNT and YYREEE (reference sequence). The CDR3: CASSPAPSGGTGELFF. The CDR3 DNA follows: TGTGCCAGCAGCCCGGCCCCTAGCGGGGGAACCGGGGAGCTGTTTTTT.

The J gene is TRBJ1-2, the V gene TRBV3-1 (or the pseudogene TRBV3-2); D may be TRBD1 (5 bases). Germline assignment: CDR1 LGHDT and CDR2 YNNKEL (reference sequence). The V end was cut by 0 bases, the J end by 3 bases, with 8 bases between. The CDR3 has 14 amino acids. The CDR3 loop reads CASSQEGRDYGYTF. The DNA of the CDR3 is TGTGCCAGCAGCCAAGAGGGCAGGGACTATGGCTACACCTTC.

This clone has just a few counts. The gene calls are TRBV5-1 and TRBJ2-3, with TRBD2 identical over 13 bases. The junction had 8 bases not matched to a gene; V was cut back by 5 bases and J by 2 bases. This CDR3 is 17 amino acids long. Per germline, CDR1 SGHRS and CDR2 YFSETQ. The CDR3 loop is CASSPGTSGDFTDTQYF. In nucleotides, the CDR3 is TGCGCCAGCAGTCCCGGGACTAGCGGGGATTTCACAGATACGCAGTATTTT.

The J gene is TRBJ2-5, the V gene TRBV10-3; D might be TRBD2 (6 bases). CDR1 is ENHRY, CDR2 SYGVKD, per germline. V was shortened by 1 base and J by 2 bases, with 8 bases between the two germline ends. The CDR3 runs 14 residues. The CDR3 DNA reads as TGTGCCATCAGTGAGTGGGACTCACAAGAGACCCAGTACTTC. As protein: CAISEWDSQETQYF.

The chain employs TRBV6-5 and TRBJ2-3; weak D call: TRBD1 (6 bases). The CDR3 has 15 residues. V lost 10 bases and J lost 4, with 21 bases in between. Germline V gene data show CDR1 as MNHEY and CDR2 as SVGAGI. In DNA form, the CDR3 reads TGTGCCACCCAAACCGGAGCAGGGGTGGCAGATACGCAGTATTTT. The encoded protein is CATQTGAGVADTQYF.

This chain connects TRBV7-9 to TRBJ2-2; 8 positions match TRBD1. CDR1 and CDR2 from the germline V gene are SEHNR and FQNEAQ (reference sequence). V lost 1 base and J lost 5; bases outside the gene matches: 6. The CDR3 has 16 amino acids. The CDR3 DNA follows: TGTGCCAGCAGCTTAGATGGACAGGGACGGACCGGGGAGCTGTTTTTT. Residues: CASSLDGQGRTGELFF.

V and J are TRBV3-1 (or the pseudogene TRBV3-2) and TRBJ1-6, with D hard to call. The V and J ends lost 0 bases and 0 bases respectively, with 6 bases between them. The CDR3 contains 16 residues. Germline V CDR1 and CDR2: LGHDT, YNNKEL (reference sequence). The CDR3 DNA sequence: TGTGCCAGCAGCCAAGAGCGGAGCTCCTATAATTCACCCCTCCACTTT. This translates into CASSQERSSYNSPLHF.

In this sample, this clone turned up once. V is TRBV14 and J is TRBJ2-3; 7 bases agree with TRBD2. J lost 7 bases, V lost 1 base, and 5 bases had no gene match. Germline CDR1 and CDR2: SGHDN and FVKESK. This CDR3 spans 14 amino acids. In nucleotides, the CDR3 is TGTGCCAGCAGCCAAGTCGGGGGGAGTAATACGCAGTATTTT. Amino acid sequence: CASSQVGGSNTQYF.

The genes are TRBV7-6 and TRBJ1-1; D unresolved. CDR1 SGHVS and CDR2 FNYEAQ come from the germline V gene. CDR3 length: 13 residues. The V gene lost 8 bases and the J gene lost 0 bases, with 10 bases spanning the gap. The DNA for the CDR3 is TGTGCCAGCTTGGACGGGATGAACACTGAAGCTTTCTTT. Translated, it gives CASLDGMNTEAFF.

The chain is built from TRBV3-1 (or the pseudogene TRBV3-2) and TRBJ1-3, with D unclear. The germline V gene has CDR1 LGHDT and CDR2 YNNKEL (reference sequence). There are 14 residues in the CDR3. Trimming took 4 bases from V and 0 from J, leaving 7 bases between them. The CDR3 sequence is CASSPYTSGNTIYF. CDR3 nucleotides: TGTGCCAGCAGCCCTTACACCTCTGGAAACACCATATATTTT.

This chain uses TRBV9 with TRBJ2-1; 12 bases fit TRBD2. The CDR3 contains 15 residues. Germline assignment: CDR1 SGDLS and CDR2 YYNGEE. Trimming at V came to 4 bases and at J to 7 bases, leaving 6 bases not matched to a gene. CDR3 bases: TGTGCCAGCAGCACATGGACTAGCGGGATAAATGAGCAGTTCTTC. Its translation is CASSTWTSGINEQFF.

The V call is TRBV6-6, the J call TRBJ2-3, with 15 bases that match TRBD2. The CDR3 spans 16 residues. Per germline, CDR1 MNHNY and CDR2 SVGAGI (reference sequence). The V segment lost 5 bases and the J segment 5 bases; nucleotides outside the gene matches: 5. CDR3 loop: CASSRTSGGAGDTQYF. CDR3 DNA sequence: TGTGCCAGCAGTAGGACTAGCGGGGGGGCAGGAGATACGCAGTATTTT.

J is TRBJ2-5 and V is TRBV7-2, with D perhaps TRBD2 (6 bases). V lost 5 bases, J lost 5 bases, and 15 bases lay in between. Germline V CDR1 and CDR2: SGHTA, FQGNSA. This CDR3 has 14 residues. The CDR3 reads CASSPGTPGETQYF. CDR3 DNA: TGTGCCAGCAGCCCAGGGACTCCCGGGGAGACCCAGTACTTC.

The chain employs TRBV30 and TRBJ2-2; no definite D call. CDR3 length equals 12 residues. Germline-derived CDR1 and CDR2 are GTSNPN and SVGIG (reference sequence). Trimming removed 2 bases at V and 3 bases at J, with 4 bases between. CDR3 coding DNA: TGTGCCTGGAGTACTGACACCGGGGAGCTGTTTTTT. This codes for CAWSTDTGELFF.

The V call is TRBV3-1 (or the pseudogene TRBV3-2), the J call TRBJ2-1; 7 positions match TRBD2. V dropped 4 bases and J dropped 4; count of bases not matched to a gene: 4. Germline lookup yields CDR1 LGHDT and CDR2 YNNKEL (reference sequence). This CDR3 comprises 14 residues. The DNA of the CDR3 is TGTGCCAGCAGCCGGACTAGGTGGTACAATGAGCAGTTCTTC. It translates to CASSRTRWYNEQFF.

The sample holds a few counts of this clone. V and J are TRBV4-2 and TRBJ1-4, with 8 positions matching TRBD1. The CDR3 has 15 amino acids. With V trimmed by 1 base and J by 8 bases, 6 bases remained unmatched. Germline values: CDR1 LGHNA, CDR2 YNFKEQ. The CDR3 nucleotides are TGTGCCAGCAGCCAAGCGGACAGGGAGAAGGAAAAACTGTTTTTT. As protein: CASSQADREKEKLFF.

CDR3 DNA: TGTGCCAGCAGCCAAAGGAGAGGACAGCCCCAGCATTTT. Protein: CASSQRRGQPQHF. This chain connects TRBV14 to TRBJ1-5; D is uncertain. Trimming took 2 bases from V and 7 from J, leaving 9 bases between them. Germline V gives CDR1 SGHDN, CDR2 FVKESK. The CDR3 totals 13 residues.

This sequence joins TRBV27 and TRBJ1-2; TRBD1 might be the D (5 bases). Trimming stripped 2 bases from V and 8 bases from J, with 15 bases between. The CDR3 extends over 14 amino acids. Germline values: CDR1 MNHEY, CDR2 SMNVEV (reference sequence). The CDR3 nucleotides read TGTGCCAGCAGTTTAAGGGGCGGCCTCAAGGGCTACACCTTC. This encodes CASSLRGGLKGYTF.

The rearrangement joins TRBV18 to TRBJ1-1; 7 bases align to TRBD1. This CDR3 is built from 15 residues. Germline trimming cut 4 bases from V and 5 bases from J; bases unmatched to any gene: 10. Germline V CDR1 and CDR2: KGHSH, LQKENI. The CDR3 protein is CASSRSTGAGTEAFF. CDR3 nucleotide sequence: TGTGCCAGCTCACGCTCAACAGGGGCAGGAACTGAAGCTTTCTTT.

This clone showed up just a few times. This sequence joins TRBV10-3 and TRBJ2-1; 8 nucleotides line up with TRBD2. This CDR3 has 14 residues. After removal of 6 bases from V and 10 bases from J, the junction contained 11 bases not matched to a gene. Germline-derived CDR1 and CDR2 are ENHRY and SYGVKD. CDR3: CAISGPGGAKEQFF. CDR3 sequence (DNA): TGTGCCATCAGCGGTCCCGGGGGGGCCAAGGAGCAGTTCTTC.

This chain joins TRBV11-1 and TRBJ2-1, with 8 positions matching TRBD2. After removal of 3 bases from V and 8 bases from J, the junction contained 3 bases not matched to a gene. The length of the CDR3 is 13 residues. Germline lookup yields CDR1 SGHAT and CDR2 FQDESV (reference sequence). CDR3 DNA: TGTGCCAGCAGCTTGCCCGGGGGGGATGAGCAGTTCTTC. Protein product: CASSLPGGDEQFF.

V and J are TRBV11-3 and TRBJ2-5; 7 nucleotides agree with TRBD2. The V segment lost 1 base and the J segment 6 bases; nucleotides outside the gene matches: 2. Germline loops: CDR1 SGHNT, CDR2 YENEEA. The CDR3 totals 13 residues. The CDR3 DNA follows: TGTGCCAGCAGCTTAGGGGAGGGAAAGACCCAGTACTTC. This encodes CASSLGEGKTQYF.

This clone appeared a few times. V and J are TRBV19 and TRBJ2-2; 8 bases are shared with TRBD1. V shed 6 bases and J 5 bases; nucleotides not matched to a gene: 5. Germline lookup yields CDR1 LNHDA and CDR2 SQIVND (reference sequence). The CDR3 has 14 residues. CDR3 DNA sequence: TGTGCCAGTAGGCTACAGGGGGTGACCGGGGAGCTGTTTTTT. It yields the protein CASRLQGVTGELFF. The entire variable domain, with the rest obtained from reference TRBV19 and TRBJ2-2, is as follows: DGGITQSPKYLFRKEGQNVTLSCEQNLNHDAMYWYRQDPGQGLRLIYYSQIVNDFQKGDIAEGYSVSREKKESFPLTVTSAQKNPTAFYLCASRLQGVTGELFFGEGSRLTVL.

This clone was counted a single time. Its ends do not fully match the called genes, so a read error is possible. This sequence joins TRBV7-9 and TRBJ2-7, with D possibly matching TRBD2 (5 bases). The CDR3 sequence is 10 residues long. CDR1 and CDR2 from the germline V gene are SEHNR and FQNEAQ (reference sequence). CDR3 sequence reads: CASSPHPGLF. CDR3 DNA: TGTGCCAGCAGCCCCCACCCGGGATTATTC.

V gene TRBV5-5 combines with J gene TRBJ1-3; D perhaps matches TRBD1 (5 bases). V was shortened by 7 bases and J by 3 bases, with 11 bases between the two germline ends. Per the germline V gene, CDR1 is SGHKS and CDR2 is YYEKEE (reference sequence). CDR3 length: 13 amino acids. In DNA form, the CDR3 reads TGTGCCAGCGCAAGGGGCTATGGAAACACCATATATTTT. Protein product: CASARGYGNTIYF.

The V gene is TRBV7-2, the J gene TRBJ1-1, with D possibly TRBD1 on 5 matching bases. The CDR3 contains 15 residues. Per the germline V gene, CDR1 is SGHTA and CDR2 is FQGNSA. The V and J ends lost 0 bases and 3 bases respectively, with 11 bases between them. CDR3 bases: TGTGCCAGCAGCTTAGCGCCAGGGCTGGACACTGAAGCTTTCTTT. It yields the protein CASSLAPGLDTEAFF. The whole variable domain, remainder taken from reference TRBV7-2 and TRBJ1-1, is GAGVSQSPSNKVTEKGKDVELRCDPISGHTALYWYRQSLGQGLEFLIYFQGNSAPDKSGLPSDRFSAERTGGSVSTLTIQRTQQEDSAVYLCASSLAPGLDTEAFFGQGTRLTVV.

As DNA, the CDR3 is TGTGCCAGCAGTCCCTGGGCGGGCTACGAGCAGTACGTC. Protein: CASSPWAGYEQYV. This sequence joins TRBV27 and TRBJ2-7, with a possible D match to TRBD2 (5 bases). The CDR3 extends over 13 amino acids. Germline-derived CDR1 and CDR2 are MNHEY and SMNVEV (reference sequence). Trimming took 5 bases from V and 3 from J, leaving 11 bases between them.

This chain joins TRBV11-3 and TRBJ2-2; TRBD1 is a possible D gene (5 bases). Per the germline V gene, CDR1 is SGHNT and CDR2 is YENEEA. V was clipped by 3 bases and J by 8 bases, with 10 bases between them. CDR3 length: 13 amino acids. The CDR3 here is CASSLTRQGELFF. Here the CDR3 DNA reads TGTGCCAGCAGCTTGACCCGACAGGGGGAGCTGTTTTTT.